This TCR beta chain was retrieved from a study of T cell clones after liver transplantation. About the research overall: Standard immunosuppression, with no induction, continued until 12-24 months after transplant.

Unstimulated PBMCs were sorted into CD3+CD4+ and CD3+CD8+ populations. Germline loops: CDR1 MDHEN, CDR2 SYDVKM. Trimming removed 3 bases from V and 6 bases from J, with 12 bases in between. This CDR3 has 14 residues. The repertoire was sequenced with immunoSEQ multiplex PCR; TCRdb's copy has only in-frame clones and lacks some. The table has fewer than 45,000 clones, about 82% seen once. The chain couples TRBV28 to TRBJ2-1; D is uncertain. Sequencing was performed on CD4+ T cells from blood, taken 24 months after liver transplant. The receptor's source is a human patient who received a liver transplant. Some T cells may be transferred from the graft donor. The DNA of the CDR3 is TGTGCCAGCAGTTTTTCTACGTTACTCAATGAGCAGTTCTTC. It encodes CASSFSTLLNEQFF.